This T cell receptor (beta chain) was documented in a study of Graves' ophthalmopathy and Graves' hyperthyroidism. Study in general: At the time of initial diagnosis and before any treatment, peripheral blood was collected.

RNA transcripts provided the template for amplifying TCR beta CDR3 regions. RT-PCR in the first round used HTBI primers; a second-round multiplex PCR followed. TCRdb reprocessed the multiplex PCR reads with MiXCR, giving one entry per CDR3 protein. The table has approximately 700,000 distinct CDR3 sequences, around 40% seen once; the top ten hold 44%. Points on this clonotype: A much bigger clone sits one base away, suggesting this may be a read error.

This CDR3 spans 13 amino acids. Per the germline V gene, CDR1 is DFQATT and CDR2 is SNEGSKA (reference sequence). Patients were excluded if they had other autoimmune diseases or uncontrolled infections, and likewise if pregnancy or lactation applied. This chain links TRBV20-1 with TRBJ2-7, with TRBD2 matching 9 bases. What was sequenced was peripheral blood. The source is an adult man with Graves' ophthalmopathy. The CDR3 nucleotides read TGCAGTGCTAGTAGCGGGAGTTCCTACGAGCAGCACTTC. Its protein product is CSASSGSSYEQHF.